This T cell receptor beta chain comes out of a study of cytomegalovirus exposure and HLA in healthy donors. General study findings and limits: Being indistinguishable, some V segments were excluded, TRBV6-2 and TRBV6-3 among them. Most of the TCR beta V segments (in an earlier analysis) were productive either about 87% or about 30% of the time. Altogether, around 160 TCR beta chains were recorded as cytomegalovirus-associated.

A remark on this clone: Its antigen is not identified.

This CDR3 has 16 amino acids. The V gene's germline CDR1 is GTSNPN and CDR2 SVGIG (reference sequence). V lost 3 bases and J 0 bases, leaving 12 bases between the germline ends. The PCR was carried out with 60 Vbeta primers and 13 Jbeta primers. The method was immunoSEQ multiplex PCR; TCRdb's version includes in-frame clones alone and lacks a portion of them. The sample has 90,000 to 100,000 clones; around three quarters are singletons. The receptor comes from a man between 60 and 70 years old in good health and CMV-seropositive. The sample was PBMCs. This rearrangement joins TRBV30 to TRBJ2-6; D may be TRBD2 (5 bases). The CDR3 sequence: CAWRRVQSSGANVLTF. The CDR3 coding sequence is TGTGCCTGGAGGAGGGTACAGAGCTCTGGGGCCAACGTCCTGACTTTC.